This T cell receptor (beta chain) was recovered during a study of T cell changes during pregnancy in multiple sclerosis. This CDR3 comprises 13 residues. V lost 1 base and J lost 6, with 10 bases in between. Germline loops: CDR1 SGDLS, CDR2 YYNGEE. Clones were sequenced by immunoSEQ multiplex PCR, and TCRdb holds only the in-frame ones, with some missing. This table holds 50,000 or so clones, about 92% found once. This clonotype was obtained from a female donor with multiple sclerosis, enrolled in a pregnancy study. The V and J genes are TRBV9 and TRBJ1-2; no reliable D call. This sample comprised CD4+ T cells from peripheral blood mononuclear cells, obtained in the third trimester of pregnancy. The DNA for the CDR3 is TGTGCCAGCAGCGTACGGTTTACCAATGGCTACACCTTC. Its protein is CASSVRFTNGYTF.